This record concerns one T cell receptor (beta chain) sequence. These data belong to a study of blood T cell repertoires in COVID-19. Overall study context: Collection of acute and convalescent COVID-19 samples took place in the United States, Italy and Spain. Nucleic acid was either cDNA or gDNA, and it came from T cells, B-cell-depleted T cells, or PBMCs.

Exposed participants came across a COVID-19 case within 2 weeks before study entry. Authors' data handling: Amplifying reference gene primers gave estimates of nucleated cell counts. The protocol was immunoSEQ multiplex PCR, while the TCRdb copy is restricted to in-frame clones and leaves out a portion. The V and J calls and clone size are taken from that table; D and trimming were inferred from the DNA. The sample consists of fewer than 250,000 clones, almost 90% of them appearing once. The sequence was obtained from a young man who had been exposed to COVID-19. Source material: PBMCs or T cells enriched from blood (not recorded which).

Here the CDR3 DNA reads TGCGCCAGCAGCCTATCCCTCAGGAGGGCCCCAAATGAAAAACTGTTTTTT. This encodes CASSLSLRRAPNEKLFF. The chain couples TRBV4-1 to TRBJ1-4; D unclear. The CDR3 consists of 17 residues. CDR1 and CDR2 (germline): MGHRA, YSYEKL. Trimming shortened V by 4 bases and J by 5 bases, and 20 bases separated the two germline ends.